Here is one TCR beta chain with its context. The CDR3 totals 14 residues. The data were obtained in a study of cytomegalovirus exposure and HLA in healthy donors. The primer mix had 60 Vbeta and 13 Jbeta primers. The table came from immunoSEQ multiplex PCR; TCRdb's copy has only in-frame clones and leaves some out. This table holds roughly 200,000 clones, roughly 12% found once. The sequencing input was PBMCs. The V and J genes are TRBV21-1 and TRBJ1-6; TRBD1 is taken as the D call from the table, unchecked against the DNA. TRBV21-1 corresponds to a pseudogene. The clonotype comes from a man over 45 in good health and CMV-seropositive. CDR3: CASEGAAYNSPLHF. The DNA of the CDR3 is TGTGCGTCGGAGGGGGCCGCATATAATTCACCCCTCCACTTT.